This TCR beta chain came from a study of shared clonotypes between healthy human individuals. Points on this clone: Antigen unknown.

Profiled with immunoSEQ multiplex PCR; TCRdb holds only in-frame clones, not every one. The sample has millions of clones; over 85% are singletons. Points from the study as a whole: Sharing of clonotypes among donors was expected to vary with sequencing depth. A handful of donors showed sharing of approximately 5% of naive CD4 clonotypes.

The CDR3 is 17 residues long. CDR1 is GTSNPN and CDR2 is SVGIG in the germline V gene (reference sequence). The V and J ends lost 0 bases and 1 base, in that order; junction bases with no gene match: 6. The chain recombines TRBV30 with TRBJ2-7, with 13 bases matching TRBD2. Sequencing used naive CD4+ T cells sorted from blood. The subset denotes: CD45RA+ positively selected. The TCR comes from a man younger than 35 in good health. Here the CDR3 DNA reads TGTGCCTGGAGTGTACAGGGGGGACTAGCGGGGTCCTACGAGCAGTACTTC. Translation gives CAWSVQGGLAGSYEQYF.